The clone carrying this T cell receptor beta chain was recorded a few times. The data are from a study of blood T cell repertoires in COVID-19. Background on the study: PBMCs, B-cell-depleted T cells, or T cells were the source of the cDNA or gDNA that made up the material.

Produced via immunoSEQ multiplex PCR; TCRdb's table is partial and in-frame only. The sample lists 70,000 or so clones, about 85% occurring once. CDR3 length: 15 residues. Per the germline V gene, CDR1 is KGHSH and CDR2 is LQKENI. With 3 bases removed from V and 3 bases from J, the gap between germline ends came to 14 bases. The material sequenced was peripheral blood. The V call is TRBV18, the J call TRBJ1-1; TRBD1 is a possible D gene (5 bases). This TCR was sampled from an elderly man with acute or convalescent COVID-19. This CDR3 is CASSPNSGTDTEAFF. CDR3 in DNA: TGTGCCAGCTCACCCAACAGCGGGACGGACACTGAAGCTTTCTTT.